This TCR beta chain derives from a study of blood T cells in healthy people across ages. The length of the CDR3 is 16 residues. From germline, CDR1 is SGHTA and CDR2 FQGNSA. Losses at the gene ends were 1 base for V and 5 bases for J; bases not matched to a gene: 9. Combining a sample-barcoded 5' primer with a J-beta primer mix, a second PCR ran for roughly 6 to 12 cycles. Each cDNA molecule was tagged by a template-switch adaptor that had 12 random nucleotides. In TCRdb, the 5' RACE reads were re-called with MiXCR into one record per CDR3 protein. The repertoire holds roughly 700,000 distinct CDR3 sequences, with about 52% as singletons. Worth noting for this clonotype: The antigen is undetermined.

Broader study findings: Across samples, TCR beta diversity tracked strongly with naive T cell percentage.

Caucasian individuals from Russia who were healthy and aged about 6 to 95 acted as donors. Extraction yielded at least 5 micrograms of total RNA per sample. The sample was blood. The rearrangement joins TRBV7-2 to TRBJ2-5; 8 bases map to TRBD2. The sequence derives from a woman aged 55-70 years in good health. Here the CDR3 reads CASSLDAGRARETQYF. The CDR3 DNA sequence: TGTGCCAGCAGCTTAGACGCCGGGAGGGCCCGGGAGACCCAGTACTTC.